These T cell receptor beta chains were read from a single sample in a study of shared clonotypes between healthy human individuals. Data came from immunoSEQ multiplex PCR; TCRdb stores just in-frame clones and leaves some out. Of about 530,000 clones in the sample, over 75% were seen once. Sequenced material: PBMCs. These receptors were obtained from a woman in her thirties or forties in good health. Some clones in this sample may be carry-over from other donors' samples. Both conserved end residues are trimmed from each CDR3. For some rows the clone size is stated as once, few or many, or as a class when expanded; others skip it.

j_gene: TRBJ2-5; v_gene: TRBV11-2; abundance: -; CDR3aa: ASSPGTAQETQY
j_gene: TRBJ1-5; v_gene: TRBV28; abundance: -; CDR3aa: ASSLYRNQPQH
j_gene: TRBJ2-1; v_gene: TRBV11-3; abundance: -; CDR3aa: ASSLGGGDREYNEQF
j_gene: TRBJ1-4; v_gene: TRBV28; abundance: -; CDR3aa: ASKKDKNLGQDNEKLF
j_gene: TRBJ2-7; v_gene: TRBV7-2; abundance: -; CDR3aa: ASSLVWGPNEQY
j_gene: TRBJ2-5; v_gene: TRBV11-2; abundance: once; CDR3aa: ASSFQTGVETQY
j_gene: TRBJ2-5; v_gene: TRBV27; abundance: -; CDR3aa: ASSPGTSGRRETQY
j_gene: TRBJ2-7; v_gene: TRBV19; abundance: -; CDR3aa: ASSIDSASGNYEQY
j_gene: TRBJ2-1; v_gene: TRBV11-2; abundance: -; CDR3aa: ASSLHNEQF
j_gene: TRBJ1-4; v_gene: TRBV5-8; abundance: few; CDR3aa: ASSADRGPGEKLF
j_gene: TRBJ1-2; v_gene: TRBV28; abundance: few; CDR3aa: ASSPRNYGYT
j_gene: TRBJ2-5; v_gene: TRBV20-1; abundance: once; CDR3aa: SALEETQY
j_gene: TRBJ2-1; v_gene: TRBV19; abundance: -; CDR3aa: ASSVSEIQQF
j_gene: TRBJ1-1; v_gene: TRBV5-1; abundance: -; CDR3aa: ASSLDDWGNTEAF
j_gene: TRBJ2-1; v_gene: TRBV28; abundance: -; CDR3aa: ASSPEGGYNEQF
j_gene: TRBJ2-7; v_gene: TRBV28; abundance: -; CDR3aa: ASRTGLPYEQY